The T cell receptor (beta chain) under discussion was sequenced for a study of blood T cells in healthy people across ages. Study observations and caveats: Fewer expanded clones and more diversity marked long-lived versus aged donors.

This clonotype was observed a single time. Its matching antigen is unknown. Donors gave approximately 9.9 milliliters of peripheral blood apiece. A second PCR of 7 to 11 cycles used a sample-barcoded 5' primer and a J-beta primer mix. A single record per CDR3 protein comes from TCRdb applying MiXCR to the 5' RACE reads. This sample carries about 1.1 million distinct CDR3 sequences, less than 45% of them seen once, and the ten largest clones take roughly 14%. With 2 bases clipped from V and 8 bases from J, the junction kept 11 bases outside the gene matches. CDR1 LGHNA and CDR2 YNFKEQ come from the germline V gene. This CDR3 region has 16 residues.

Sample: blood. The rearrangement joins TRBV4-2 to TRBJ2-1; 8 nucleotides align to TRBD1. This TCR derives from a man between 18 and 29 years old in good health. DNA of the CDR3: TGTGCCAGCAGCCAACCACCGGGACAGGCCTGGGATGAGCAGTTCTTC. This sequence encodes CASSQPPGQAWDEQFF.